This entry lists 6 T cell receptor beta chains sequenced from one sample in a study of cytomegalovirus exposure and HLA in healthy donors. In the PCR, 60 Vbeta and 13 Jbeta primers were used. Profiled with immunoSEQ multiplex PCR; TCRdb holds only in-frame clones, not every one. The sample carries about 110,000 clones, roughly 84% recorded once. Sequences were obtained from PBMCs. These receptors were obtained from a man in his thirties or forties in good health and CMV-seropositive.

This chain uses TRBV6-5 with TRBJ2-7; 8 bases are a match to TRBD1. Germline CDR1 and CDR2: MNHEY and SVGAGI. Trimming at V came to 7 bases and at J to 5 bases, leaving 10 bases not matched to a gene. This CDR3 is built from 14 residues. This CDR3 is CASKFNRGDHEQYF. The DNA for the CDR3 is TGTGCCAGCAAATTCAACAGGGGGGACCACGAGCAGTACTTC.

The chain has TRBV6-4 and TRBJ2-7, with D unresolved. The CDR3 length is 12 residues. The V gene lost 3 bases and the J gene lost 6 bases, with 9 bases spanning the gap. Germline V gene data show CDR1 as MRHNA and CDR2 as SNTAGT. Written as DNA, the CDR3 is TGTGCCAGCAGTGAGATTCCCAGCGAGCAGTACTTC. This translates into CASSEIPSEQYF.

In this sample, this clone turned up once. V and J are TRBV7-2 and TRBJ2-5, with 12 bases lining up with TRBD2. Near its end, the DNA agrees better with TRBJ2-7, so the J call may be wrong. The CDR3 is made up of 15 amino acids. Germline CDR1 SGHTA, CDR2 FQGNSA. The CDR3 region is CASSLLAGGPYEQYF. The DNA for the CDR3 is TGTGCCAGCAGCCTACTAGCGGGGGGCCCCTACGAGCAGTACTTC.

CDR3 coding DNA: TGTGCCAGCAGCCCGTCGGGGTGGGAGGGGAAGAACTACGAGCAGTACTTC. The encoded protein is CASSPSGWEGKNYEQYF. The chain couples TRBV11-3 to TRBJ2-7; TRBD2 agrees at 7 bases. The CDR3 is made up of 17 amino acids. With V trimmed by 5 bases and J by 3 bases, 16 bases remained unmatched. Germline lookup yields CDR1 SGHNT and CDR2 YENEEA. The entire variable domain, with the rest obtained from reference TRBV11-3 and TRBJ2-7, is as follows: EAGVVQSPRYKIIEKKQPVAFWCNPISGHNTLYWYLQNLGQGPELLIRYENEEAVDDSQLPKDRFSAERLKGVDSTLKIQPAELGDSAVYLCASSPSGWEGKNYEQYFGPGTRLTVT.

This clone showed up just a few times. The chain employs TRBV30 and TRBJ1-6; D not certain. In germline, CDR1 is GTSNPN, CDR2 SVGIG (reference sequence). This CDR3 has 19 amino acids. Between the trimmed V and J ends, which lost 2 bases and 2 bases, there was a span of 22 bases. The CDR3 DNA reads as TGTGCCTGGAGTCCGAACCTTCCGGGAAATCCAGCCTATAATTCACCCCTCCACTTT. It yields the protein CAWSPNLPGNPAYNSPLHF. The entire variable domain, with the rest obtained from reference TRBV30 and TRBJ1-6, is as follows: SQTIHQWPATLVQPVGSPLSLECTVEGTSNPNLYWYRQAAGRGLQLLFYSVGIGQISSEVPQNLSASRPQDRQFILSSKKLLLSDSGFYLCAWSPNLPGNPAYNSPLHFGNGTRLTVT.

This clone was seen more than once but under ten times. The chain couples TRBV19 to TRBJ2-7; 11 nucleotides match TRBD1. J gave up 4 bases and V 5 bases, and 4 bases lay outside the gene matches. Germline lookup yields CDR1 LNHDA and CDR2 SQIVND (reference sequence). CDR3 length equals 14 residues. In nucleotides, the CDR3 is TGTGCCAGTAGTGGCGGGACAGGGGGATACGAGCAGTACTTC. Translating gives CASSGGTGGYEQYF.